This entry concerns a single TCR beta chain. Its target is not known. Treatment defined: 10-day PBMC culture with coronavirus spike peptide pools or control peptides (ViraFEST assay). CDR3 length: 13 amino acids. The germline V gene has CDR1 ENHRY and CDR2 SYGVKD. Trimming removed 6 bases from V and 3 bases from J; junction bases left unmatched: 3. An Oncomine TCR Beta short-read assay was used to sequence the DNA from cultured CD4+ T cells. TCRdb analysed the PCR reads with MiXCR anew, one entry per CDR3 protein. Among more than 15,000 distinct CDR3 sequences listed, 43% were seen once. This sample was taken from a study of vaccination and CD4 T cells after COVID-19. Study-wide context: The convalescent population consisted of six males and four females, two of whom were of Hispanic ethnicity. Overlapping spike peptides of SARS-CoV-2, HCoV-NL63, HCoV-OC43 and HCoV-229E stimulated the cells.

The source was CD4+ T cells from blood, cultured in vitro, collected before SARS-CoV-2 vaccination. This clonotype was obtained from a human donor who had recovered from COVID-19. V is TRBV10-3 and J is TRBJ1-2; 8 nucleotides agree with TRBD1. The DNA of the CDR3 is TGTGCCATCAGACAGGGGGAGGACTATGGCTACACCTTC. Its protein product is CAIRQGEDYGYTF.